These 2 T cell receptor beta chains were all obtained from the same sample, sequenced in a study of PD-1 blockade in classical Hodgkin lymphoma. Every patient was affected by relapse after autologous stem cell transplantation, while exposure to brentuximab vedotin was not uniform. Method: immunoSEQ multiplex PCR; TCRdb's copy keeps in-frame clones and lacks some. The sample shows 26,000 or so clones, roughly two thirds of them seen only once. Sequences were derived from peripheral blood mononuclear cells (PBMCs), sampled before the second cycle of nivolumab. These receptors all come from a human donor with classical Hodgkin lymphoma.

The count of this clone is one. The V and J genes are TRBV4-3 and TRBJ2-5; D remains unclear. This CDR3 is 13 amino acids long. V was trimmed by 4 bases and J by 5 bases, leaving 11 bases between them. Germline V gene sequence: CDR1 LGHNA, CDR2 YSLEER. CDR3 bases: TGCGCCAGCAGCCCCTGGACCGGGGAGACCCAGTACTTC. Translation: CASSPWTGETQYF.

This rearrangement joins TRBV5-1 to TRBJ2-7, with 7 bases identical to TRBD1. The CDR3 loop spans 15 amino acids. V lost 3 bases to trimming and J lost 0 bases; unmatched junction nucleotides: 6. Germline values: CDR1 SGHRS, CDR2 YFSETQ. The CDR3 DNA reads TGCGCCAGCAGCTACGAGGACAGGATCTCCTACGAGCAGTACTTC. Its translation is CASSYEDRISYEQYF.